One sample yielded the 25 T cell receptor beta chains listed below, sequenced in a study of T cell responses to AZD1222 COVID-19 vaccine. Sequencing was performed with immunoSEQ multiplex PCR; in TCRdb, only in-frame clones are kept and a portion is missing. This sample has 150,000 or so clones, with roughly nine tenths found just once. Sample: peripheral blood, taken 28 days after the second AZD1222 dose. Receptors originate from an adult who received the AZD1222 COVID-19 vaccine.

The chain couples TRBV19 to TRBJ1-5, with TRBD1 as a possible D gene (6 bases). The V end lost 4 bases, the J end lost 0 bases, and 10 bases lay between the germline ends. Germline V gene sequence: CDR1 LNHDA, CDR2 SQIVND (reference sequence). This CDR3 spans 15 amino acids. The CDR3 nucleotides are TGTGCCAGTAGTACCGGACAGAATAGCAATCAGCCCCAGCATTTT. Translated: CASSTGQNSNQPQHF.

This clone was seen a single time. The gene calls are TRBV7-2 and TRBJ1-1; no clear D gene. This CDR3 has 14 residues. Germline V lookup: CDR1 SGHTA, CDR2 FQGNSA. The V end lost 5 bases, the J end lost 6 bases, and 16 bases lay between the germline ends. DNA for the CDR3: TGTGCCAGCAGCCTCAGTTGGAACAAGGCTGAAGCTTTCTTT. Translation gives CASSLSWNKAEAFF.

V is TRBV27 and J is TRBJ1-3; a weak D match, TRBD1 (6 bases). Trimming pared 4 bases from V and 1 base from J, leaving 8 bases between. CDR1 and CDR2 from the germline V gene are MNHEY and SMNVEV (reference sequence). The CDR3 has 14 residues. The CDR3 DNA follows: TGTGCCAGCAGTTCCAGGGGATCTGGAAACACCATATATTTT. Translation gives CASSSRGSGNTIYF.

The gene calls are TRBV5-1 and TRBJ2-3; perhaps TRBD1 as D (5 bases). Trimming removed 4 bases at V and 0 bases at J, with 12 bases between. Germline V lookup: CDR1 SGHRS, CDR2 YFSETQ. There are 15 residues in the CDR3. CDR3: CASSPWTLSTDTQYF. The DNA of the CDR3 is TGCGCCAGCAGCCCGTGGACACTCAGCACAGATACGCAGTATTTT.

V usage is TRBV20-1 and J usage is TRBJ1-2; no definite D call. V was pared by 3 bases and J by 8 bases, with 10 bases between. Germline values: CDR1 DFQATT, CDR2 SNEGSKA (reference sequence). CDR3 size: 11 residues. The CDR3 DNA is TGCAGTGCTAGGCCCCTAGGGGGCTACACCTTC. Translated, it gives CSARPLGGYTF.

The chain is built from TRBV4-2 and TRBJ1-4, with D hard to call. CDR3 size: 15 residues. Looked up from germline, CDR1 is LGHNA and CDR2 is YNFKEQ. Trimming left V 4 bases short and J 0 bases short, with 9 bases between. CDR3: CASSLQVATNEKLFF. The CDR3, as DNA: TGTGCCAGCAGCCTCCAAGTTGCAACTAATGAAAAACTGTTTTTT.

This rearrangement joins TRBV18 to TRBJ1-5, with a weak D call TRBD1 (5 bases). Germline V CDR1 and CDR2: KGHSH, LQKENI. Deletions cut 4 bases from V and 5 bases from J, with 12 bases between. The CDR3 is 14 amino acids. The CDR3 region has the DNA TGTGCCAGCTCACACCAGGGTTTCTATCAGCCCCAGCATTTT. Its protein product is CASSHQGFYQPQHF.

The V gene is TRBV5-8, the J gene TRBJ1-2; the match to TRBD1 covers 9 bases. With V trimmed by 3 bases and J by 6 bases, 6 bases remained unmatched. The CDR3 is 14 amino acids. Germline V gene lookup returns CDR1 SGHTS and CDR2 YDEGEE. The CDR3 DNA follows: TGTGCCAGCAGCTCCCTGGACAGGGGAGATGGCTACACCTTC. Translated: CASSSLDRGDGYTF.

The rearrangement uses TRBV24-1 and TRBJ2-5, with unresolved D. CDR1 is KGHDR, CDR2 SFDVKD, per germline. V was pared by 5 bases and J by 7 bases, with 13 bases between. The CDR3 is 13 residues long. The CDR3 sequence: CATSVSGVGTQYF. CDR3 DNA: TGTGCCACCAGTGTGTCCGGTGTGGGGACCCAGTACTTC.

This sequence joins TRBV11-2 and TRBJ2-1, with 10 bases aligning to TRBD2. Per germline, CDR1 SGHAT and CDR2 FQNNGV. The ends lost 5 bases at V and 4 bases at J; junction bases unmatched: 8. This CDR3 is 16 amino acids long. The DNA of the CDR3 is TGTGCCAGCAGCGATTCGAGCGGGGGGGCATACAATGAGCAGTTCTTC. It yields the protein CASSDSSGGAYNEQFF.

This clone appeared once. The chain combines TRBV12-5 with TRBJ1-4; D remains ambiguous. The CDR3 consists of 17 residues. Germline CDR1 is LGHNT and CDR2 is FRNRAP. Trimming left V 2 bases short and J 7 bases short, with 20 bases between. The CDR3 nucleotides are TGTGCTAGTGGTTTGTCTGTTTTGGTAGAGCTACCTGAAAAACTGTTTTTT. Amino acids: CASGLSVLVELPEKLFF.

The rearrangement links TRBV20-1 to TRBJ2-3; 9 bases agree with TRBD1. The CDR3 extends over 15 amino acids. Unmatched junction bases numbered 4, after V lost 3 bases and J lost 0 bases. Germline assignment: CDR1 DFQATT and CDR2 SNEGSKA (reference sequence). The CDR3 is CSASDRGASTDTQYF. CDR3 DNA sequence: TGCAGTGCTAGTGACAGGGGGGCGAGCACAGATACGCAGTATTTT.

This chain links TRBV4-3 with TRBJ1-5; no reliable D call. V was shortened by 0 bases and J by 5 bases, with 5 bases between the two germline ends. The germline V gene encodes CDR1 LGHNA and CDR2 YSLEER. The CDR3 length is 13 residues. In DNA, the CDR3 is TGCGCCAGCAGCCAAGATATCCATCAGCCCCAGCATTTT. Translating it yields CASSQDIHQPQHF.

V is TRBV14 and J is TRBJ1-5; D is unclear. CDR1 is SGHDN, CDR2 FVKESK, per germline. V was cut by 3 bases and J by 4 bases, with 4 bases left in between. This CDR3 is 12 amino acids long. The CDR3 reads CASSQQNQPQHF. CDR3 nucleotides: TGTGCCAGCAGCCAGCAGAATCAGCCCCAGCATTTT.

The J gene is TRBJ2-5, the V gene TRBV9; the D gene is possibly TRBD2 (6 bases). The CDR3 consists of 17 residues. Between the trimmed V and J ends, which lost 0 bases and 5 bases, there was a span of 20 bases. The germline V gene has CDR1 SGDLS and CDR2 YYNGEE. CDR3 protein: CASSVGTREFRKETQYF. Written as DNA, the CDR3 is TGTGCCAGCAGCGTAGGTACACGGGAGTTCAGGAAGGAGACCCAGTACTTC.

V gene TRBV2 combines with J gene TRBJ2-1, with TRBD2 identical over 8 bases. The length of the CDR3 is 15 residues. Germline loops: CDR1 SNHLY, CDR2 FYNNEI. The ends lost 3 bases at V and 2 bases at J; junction bases unmatched: 3. CDR3 loop: CASSERLAPYNEQFF. The CDR3 nucleotides are TGTGCCAGCAGTGAGAGACTAGCGCCCTACAATGAGCAGTTCTTC.

The CDR3 is CASSFTGTGYNEQFF. The CDR3 nucleotides are TGTGCCAGCAGCTTCACCGGGACAGGGTACAATGAGCAGTTCTTC. The chain is built from TRBV6-2 or TRBV6-3 and TRBJ2-1, with 9 bases matching TRBD1. This CDR3 comprises 15 residues. V dropped 6 bases and J dropped 4; count of bases not matched to a gene: 7. Germline V gene data show CDR1 as MNHEY and CDR2 as SVGEGT.

The V gene is TRBV9, the J gene TRBJ1-1; D perhaps matches TRBD1 (6 bases). In germline, CDR1 is SGDLS, CDR2 YYNGEE. The CDR3 loop spans 16 amino acids. V was cut by 0 bases and J by 1 base, with 13 bases left in between. The CDR3 DNA is TGTGCCAGCAGCGTAGCTCTATTACAGGGGAACACTGAAGCTTTCTTT. Protein product: CASSVALLQGNTEAFF.

This clone was counted between two and nine times. The chain has TRBV7-2 and TRBJ2-7, with TRBD1 matching 7 bases. CDR1 SGHTA and CDR2 FQGNSA come from the germline V gene. Trimming removed 10 bases from V and 0 bases from J; junction bases left unmatched: 6. The CDR3 consists of 13 residues. CDR3 nucleotides: TGTGCCACCACTCGACAGGGCTCCTACGAGCAGTACTTC. It encodes CATTRQGSYEQYF.

The chain recombines TRBV11-3 with TRBJ1-6; 7 bases line up with TRBD1. Germline loops: CDR1 SGHNT, CDR2 YENEEA. This CDR3 comprises 20 residues. J lost 6 bases, V lost 1 base, and 18 bases had no gene match. The CDR3 here is CASSLGSGWGDSVFNSPLHF. CDR3 sequence (DNA): TGTGCCAGCAGCTTAGGGTCGGGGTGGGGGGACAGCGTATTTAATTCACCCCTCCACTTT.

Only one count was recorded for this clone. DNA for the CDR3: TGCGCCAGCAGCCAGCCCCGGGACGGCTTATACGAGCAGTACTTC. It is translated as CASSQPRDGLYEQYF. The chain links TRBV4-1 to TRBJ2-7; D could derive from TRBD1 or TRBD2 (5 bases each). This CDR3 contains 15 residues. The germline V gene encodes CDR1 MGHRA and CDR2 YSYEKL. V was pared by 3 bases and J by 4 bases, with 16 bases between.

The rearrangement uses TRBV7-9 and TRBJ1-6; TRBD1 matches 10 bases. With 5 bases clipped from V and 9 bases from J, the junction kept 7 bases outside the gene matches. Germline CDR1 reads SEHNR; CDR2 reads FQNEAQ (reference sequence). There are 15 residues in the CDR3. CDR3 bases: TGTGCCAGCAGCACCGGGACAGGGGTTGGTTCACCCCTCCACTTT. As protein: CASSTGTGVGSPLHF.

The chain uses TRBV30 and TRBJ1-2; D is unresolved. Germline V gene sequence: CDR1 GTSNPN, CDR2 SVGIG (reference sequence). Trimming took off 6 bases at V and 1 base at J, with 12 bases between the two ends. The CDR3 has 13 residues. The CDR3: CACTSELNYGYTF. CDR3 DNA: TGTGCCTGCACGTCTGAGCTTAACTATGGCTACACCTTC.

The V call is TRBV6-5, the J call TRBJ2-7; TRBD2 might be the D (6 bases). CDR3 size: 15 residues. Germline CDR1 and CDR2: MNHEY and SVGAGI. Trimming removed 8 bases at V and 4 bases at J, with 21 bases between. DNA of the CDR3: TGTGCCAGCCGGAGGGGAAGAGGGGCGGGTTACGAGCAGTACTTC. It translates to CASRRGRGAGYEQYF.

J is TRBJ1-1 and V is TRBV7-9; D gene unclear. V lost 3 bases and J lost 4, with 12 bases in between. Germline CDR1 and CDR2: SEHNR and FQNEAQ (reference sequence). The CDR3 consists of 14 residues. CDR3: CASSFSSLGTEAFF. CDR3 sequence (DNA): TGTGCCAGCAGCTTCTCCAGCTTAGGCACTGAAGCTTTCTTT.